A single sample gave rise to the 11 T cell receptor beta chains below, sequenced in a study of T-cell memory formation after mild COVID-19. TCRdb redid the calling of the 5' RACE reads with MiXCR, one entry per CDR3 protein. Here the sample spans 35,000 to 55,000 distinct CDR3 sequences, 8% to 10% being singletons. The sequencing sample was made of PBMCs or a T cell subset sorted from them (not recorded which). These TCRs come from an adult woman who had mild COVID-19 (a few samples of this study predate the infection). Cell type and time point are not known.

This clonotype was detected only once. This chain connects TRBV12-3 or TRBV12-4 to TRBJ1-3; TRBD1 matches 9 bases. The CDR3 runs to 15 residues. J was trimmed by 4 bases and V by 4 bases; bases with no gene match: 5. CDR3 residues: CASSSGQGWGNTIYF. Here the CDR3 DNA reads TGTGCCAGCAGTTCAGGACAGGGGTGGGGAAACACCATATATTTT.

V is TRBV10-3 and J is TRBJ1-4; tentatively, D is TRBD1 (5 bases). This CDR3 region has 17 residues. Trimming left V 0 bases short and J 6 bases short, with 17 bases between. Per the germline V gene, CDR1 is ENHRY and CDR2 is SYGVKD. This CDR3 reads CAISESTGRGMDEKLFF. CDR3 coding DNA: TGTGCCATCAGTGAGTCGACGGGGAGGGGAATGGATGAAAAACTGTTTTTT.

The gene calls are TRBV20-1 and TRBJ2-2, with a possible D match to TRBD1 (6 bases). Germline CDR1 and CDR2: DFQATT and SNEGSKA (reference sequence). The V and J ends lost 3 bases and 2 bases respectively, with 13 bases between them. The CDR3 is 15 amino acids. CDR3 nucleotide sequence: TGCAGTGCTAGTCGCCACAGGGTAAACACCGGGGAGCTGTTTTTT. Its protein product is CSASRHRVNTGELFF.

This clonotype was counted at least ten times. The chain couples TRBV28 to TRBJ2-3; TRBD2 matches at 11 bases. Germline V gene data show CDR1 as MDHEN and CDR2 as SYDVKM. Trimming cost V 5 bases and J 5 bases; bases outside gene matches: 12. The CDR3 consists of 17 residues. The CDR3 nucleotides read TGTGCCAGCAGTACCCTTAATAGCGGGAGGGCCAGAGATACGCAGTATTTT. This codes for CASSTLNSGRARDTQYF.

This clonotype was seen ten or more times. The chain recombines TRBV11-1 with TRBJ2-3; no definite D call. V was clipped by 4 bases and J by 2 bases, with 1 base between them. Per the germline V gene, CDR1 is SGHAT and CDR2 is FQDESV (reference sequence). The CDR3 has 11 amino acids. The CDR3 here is CASSSTDTQYF. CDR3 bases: TGTGCCAGCAGCTCCACAGATACGCAGTATTTT.

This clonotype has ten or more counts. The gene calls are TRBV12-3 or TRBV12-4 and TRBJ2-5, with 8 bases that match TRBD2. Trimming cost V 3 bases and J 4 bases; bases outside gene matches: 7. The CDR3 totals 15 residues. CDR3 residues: CASSFWGGGRETQYF. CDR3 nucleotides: TGTGCCAGCAGTTTCTGGGGCGGGGGGCGAGAGACCCAGTACTTC.

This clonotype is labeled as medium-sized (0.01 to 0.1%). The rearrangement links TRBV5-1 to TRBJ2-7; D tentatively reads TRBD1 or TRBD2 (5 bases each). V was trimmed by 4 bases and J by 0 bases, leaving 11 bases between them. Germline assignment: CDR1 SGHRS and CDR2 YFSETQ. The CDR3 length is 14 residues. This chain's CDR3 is CASSRDGNSYEQYF. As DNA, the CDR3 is TGCGCCAGCAGCCGGGACGGCAACTCCTACGAGCAGTACTTC.

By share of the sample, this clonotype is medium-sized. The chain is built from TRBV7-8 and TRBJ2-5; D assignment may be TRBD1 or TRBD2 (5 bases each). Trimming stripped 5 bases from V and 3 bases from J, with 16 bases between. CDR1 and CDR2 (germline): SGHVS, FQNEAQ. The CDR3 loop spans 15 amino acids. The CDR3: CASSQSRGYEETQYF. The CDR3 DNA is TGTGCCAGCAGCCAATCGAGGGGCTACGAAGAGACCCAGTACTTC.

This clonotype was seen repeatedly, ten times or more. CDR3 coding DNA: TGTGCCTGGGTCCCCCCGGCACGTGGGGGTGAAAAACTGTTTTTT. It encodes CAWVPPARGGEKLFF. J is TRBJ1-4 and V is TRBV30; possibly TRBD1 for D (5 bases). Germline CDR1 GTSNPN, CDR2 SVGIG (reference sequence). CDR3 length: 15 amino acids. Trimming took off 5 bases at V and 7 bases at J, with 20 bases between the two ends.

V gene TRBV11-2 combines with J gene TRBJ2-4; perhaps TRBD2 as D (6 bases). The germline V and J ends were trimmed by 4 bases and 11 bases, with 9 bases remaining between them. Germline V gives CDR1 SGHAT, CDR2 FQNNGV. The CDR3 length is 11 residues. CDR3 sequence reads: CASSSAGVQYF. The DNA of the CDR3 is TGTGCCAGCAGCTCAGCGGGCGTTCAGTACTTC.

As DNA, the CDR3 is TGTGCCAGCAGCTCTCACCCTCCTAGCGGGAGTCAAAACTACGAGCAGTACTTC. Translated: CASSSHPPSGSQNYEQYF. The V gene is TRBV13, the J gene TRBJ2-7; 10 nucleotides agree with TRBD2. CDR3 length equals 18 residues. The germline V gene has CDR1 PRHDT and CDR2 FYEKMQ (reference sequence). J lost 3 bases, V lost 4 bases, and 15 bases had no gene match.